This T cell receptor beta chain derives from a study of blood T cell repertoires in COVID-19. Study overall: Sources were T cells, B-cell-depleted T cells, or PBMCs; the material itself was cDNA or gDNA.

In the source study's methods: How many nucleated cells were present was estimated from reference gene primer amplification. Profiling relied on immunoSEQ multiplex PCR, and the TCRdb table lists in-frame clones only, not all of them. Clone size and the V and J calls come from that table; the DNA yielded D and trimming. The sample carries about 180,000 clones, 90% to 95% recorded once. Trimming left V 5 bases short and J 8 bases short, with 21 bases between. Germline V lookup: CDR1 MNHEY, CDR2 SMNVEV (reference sequence). The CDR3 spans 16 residues. The chain employs TRBV27 and TRBJ2-2, with D possibly TRBD2 on 5 matching bases. The sequenced sample was peripheral blood. The source of this sequence is a man in his forties or fifties with acute or convalescent COVID-19. Here the CDR3 DNA reads TGTGCCAGCAGTCCCCCTGTTGGGAGCTTCTTGGGGGAGCTGTTTTTT. It encodes CASSPPVGSFLGELFF.